The source of this TCR beta chain is a study of blood T cell repertoires in COVID-19. About the research overall: Acute-phase and convalescent COVID-19 samples originated in the United States, Italy and Spain. Sample material is recorded as cDNA or gDNA derived from T cells, B-cell-depleted T cells, or PBMCs.

This CDR3 region has 16 residues. The germline V gene encodes CDR1 MGHRA and CDR2 YSYEKL. V was clipped by 0 bases and J by 4 bases; unmatched bases: 3. Study processing details: Scientists estimated how many nucleated cells there were by amplifying reference gene primers. Profiling relied on immunoSEQ multiplex PCR, and the TCRdb table lists in-frame clones only, not all of them. That table supplies the V and J calls and clone size; D and trimming were determined from the DNA. Of about 210,000 clones detected, around 83% appear once; the ten largest clones hold under 2.5%. This clonotype was obtained from a man between 35 and 55 years old who had recovered from COVID-19. Sample: peripheral blood. This rearrangement joins TRBV4-1 to TRBJ2-3; 11 positions match TRBD2. The CDR3 region has the DNA TGCGCCAGCAGCCAAGAATCGGGACTAGCGGCAGATACGCAGTATTTT. Translated, it gives CASSQESGLAADTQYF.